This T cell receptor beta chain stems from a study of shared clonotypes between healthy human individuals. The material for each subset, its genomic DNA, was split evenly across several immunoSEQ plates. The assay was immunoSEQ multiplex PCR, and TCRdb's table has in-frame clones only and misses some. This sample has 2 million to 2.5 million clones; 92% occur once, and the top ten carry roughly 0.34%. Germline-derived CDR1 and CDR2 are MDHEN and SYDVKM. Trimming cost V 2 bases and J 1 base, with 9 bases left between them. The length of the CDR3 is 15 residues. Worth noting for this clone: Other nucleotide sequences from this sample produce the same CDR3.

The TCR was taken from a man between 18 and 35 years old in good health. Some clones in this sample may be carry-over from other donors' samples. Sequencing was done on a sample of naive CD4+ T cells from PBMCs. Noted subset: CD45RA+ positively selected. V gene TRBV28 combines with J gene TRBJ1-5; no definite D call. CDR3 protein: CASSLAGRSNQPQHF. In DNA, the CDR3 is TGTGCCAGCAGTTTAGCCGGACGGAGCAATCAGCCCCAGCATTTT.